This passage covers 19 T cell receptor beta chains from one sample sequenced in a study of blood T cell repertoires in COVID-19. Some clones are missing from TCRdb's copy, which holds only in-frame ones; the method was immunoSEQ multiplex PCR. Here the sample spans almost 200,000 clones, roughly nine tenths being singletons. The sequenced sample consisted of peripheral blood. These receptors were obtained from a woman in her seventies with acute or convalescent COVID-19.

The rearrangement joins TRBV10-3 to TRBJ2-7, with D perhaps matching TRBD1 (6 bases). The V end was cut by 0 bases, the J end by 1 base, with 13 bases between. Germline-derived CDR1 and CDR2 are ENHRY and SYGVKD. There are 16 residues in the CDR3. The CDR3 nucleotides read TGTGCCATCAGTGAGTCGATTAGGGACACATCCTACGAGCAGTACTTC. Its protein is CAISESIRDTSYEQYF.

The chain is built from TRBV3-1 (or the pseudogene TRBV3-2) and TRBJ2-2; the match to TRBD2 covers 10 bases. V shed 1 base, J shed 0 bases, and the junction held 2 bases outside the gene matches. The germline V gene has CDR1 LGHDT and CDR2 YNNKEL (reference sequence). This CDR3 has 17 residues. The CDR3 is CASSQGLAGPNTGELFF. Written as DNA, the CDR3 is TGTGCCAGCAGCCAAGGACTAGCGGGTCCGAACACCGGGGAGCTGTTTTTT.

The chain combines TRBV12-5 with TRBJ2-7, with 9 bases identical to TRBD2. Trimming cost V 6 bases and J 6 bases; bases outside gene matches: 9. CDR3 length: 14 residues. The germline V gene has CDR1 LGHNT and CDR2 FRNRAP. CDR3 bases: TGTGCTAGTGGAGGCCTAGCGGGGAGGGCCGAGCAGTACTTC. Its protein product is CASGGLAGRAEQYF.

The rearrangement uses TRBV10-2 and TRBJ1-6; 9 bases map to TRBD1. From germline, CDR1 is WSHSY and CDR2 SAAADI. With V trimmed by 6 bases and J by 8 bases, 5 bases remained unmatched. The CDR3 totals 14 residues. DNA of the CDR3: TGCGCCAGCAGGCCGGGACAGGGTTATTCACCCCTCCACTTT. Translated, it gives CASRPGQGYSPLHF.

The V and J genes are TRBV5-1 and TRBJ1-6; possibly TRBD1 for D (5 bases). The CDR3 has 15 amino acids. Germline-derived CDR1 and CDR2 are SGHRS and YFSETQ. Trimming took 7 bases from V and 8 from J, leaving 19 bases between them. In DNA form, the CDR3 reads TGCGCCAGCCACGAACAACCTCTAGGGGATTCACCCCTCCACTTT. The encoded protein is CASHEQPLGDSPLHF.

This clone was detected only once. This chain links TRBV11-2 with TRBJ2-7; 11 nucleotides agree with TRBD1. Germline CDR1 SGHAT, CDR2 FQNNGV. This CDR3 has 15 residues. The V and J ends lost 1 base and 9 bases, in that order; junction bases with no gene match: 8. The CDR3 DNA reads as TGTGCCAGCAGCTTAGCGAGGACAGGGGGCGCGGGGCAGTACTTC. Residues: CASSLARTGGAGQYF.

This CDR3 is CASSQVPSGTGYNEQFF. The CDR3 DNA reads TGTGCCAGCAGCCAAGTCCCCTCCGGGACTGGGTACAATGAGCAGTTCTTC. The genes are TRBV3-1 (or the pseudogene TRBV3-2) and TRBJ2-1; D may be TRBD2 (6 bases). The V end was cut by 1 base, the J end by 4 bases, with 17 bases between. Germline CDR1 LGHDT, CDR2 YNNKEL (reference sequence). The CDR3 sequence is 17 residues long.

The chain joins TRBV10-1 to TRBJ1-6; D not certain. In germline, CDR1 is WNHNN, CDR2 SYGVQD (reference sequence). V was shortened by 0 bases and J by 7 bases, with 4 bases between the two germline ends. CDR3 length equals 13 residues. For the CDR3, the DNA is TGCGCCAGCAGTGAGTCCCAGAATTCACCCCTCCACTTT. This codes for CASSESQNSPLHF.

The rearrangement links TRBV6-5 to TRBJ2-4; the match to TRBD1 covers 8 bases. CDR3 length: 13 residues. Germline V gene lookup returns CDR1 MNHEY and CDR2 SVGAGI. Trimming removed 4 bases from V and 6 bases from J; junction bases left unmatched: 2. As DNA, the CDR3 is TGTGCCAGCAGTTCGACAGGGGTAAACATTCAGTACTTC. This sequence encodes CASSSTGVNIQYF.

The V gene is TRBV2, the J gene TRBJ2-7; possible D gene TRBD1, 6 bases. V lost 5 bases, J lost 6 bases, and 8 bases lay in between. The CDR3 spans 11 residues. Germline assignment: CDR1 SNHLY and CDR2 FYNNEI. For the CDR3, the DNA is TGTGCCAGCAGTACAGGGCCCGAGCAGTACTTC. Translating gives CASSTGPEQYF.

This chain connects TRBV5-4 to TRBJ1-3; no definite D call. Trimming cost V 1 base and J 6 bases, with 11 bases left between them. The germline V gene has CDR1 SGHNT and CDR2 YYREEE (reference sequence). CDR3 length equals 14 residues. This CDR3 is CASSLTGNENTIYF. DNA for the CDR3: TGTGCCAGCAGCTTGACCGGTAATGAAAACACCATATATTTT.

CDR3 protein: CASSSPGQGRQGNQPQHF. CDR3 DNA sequence: TGTGCCAGCAGCTCCCCGGGACAAGGTAGACAAGGCAATCAGCCCCAGCATTTT. This chain uses TRBV28 with TRBJ1-5; D perhaps matches TRBD1 (6 bases). From germline, CDR1 is MDHEN and CDR2 SYDVKM. The V gene lost 6 bases and the J gene lost 2 bases, with 23 bases spanning the gap. The CDR3 extends over 18 amino acids. Using reference TRBV28 and TRBJ1-5 for the parts outside the CDR3, the full variable domain is DVKVTQSSRYLVKRTGEKVFLECVQDMDHENMFWYRQDPGLGLRLIYFSYDVKMKEKGDIPEGYSVSREKKERFSLILESASTNQTSMYLCASSSPGQGRQGNQPQHFGDGTRLSIL.

The chain carries TRBV23-1 and TRBJ2-1; D remains unclear. TRBV23-1 is noted as an ORF with a role that remains uncertain. V lost 8 bases and J 0 bases, leaving 17 bases between the germline ends. CDR3 length: 16 amino acids. The CDR3 sequence is CASEWAELYSYNEQFF. Here the CDR3 DNA reads TGCGCCAGCGAATGGGCAGAACTTTACTCCTACAATGAGCAGTTCTTC.

This clone was detected a few times. The chain employs TRBV11-2 and TRBJ1-1; 9 bases line up with TRBD1. The length of the CDR3 is 15 residues. With 1 base clipped from V and 11 bases from J, the junction kept 11 bases outside the gene matches. The germline CDR1 and CDR2 sequences are SGHAT and FQNNGV. Written as DNA, the CDR3 is TGTGCCAGCAGCTTAGTGGGGGGGACAGGGACCGGCGCTTTCTTT. It codes for CASSLVGGTGTGAFF.

This chain uses TRBV6-2 or TRBV6-3 with TRBJ2-7; perhaps TRBD1 as D (6 bases). With 5 bases removed from V and 2 bases from J, the gap between germline ends came to 13 bases. The CDR3 has 14 residues. Germline loops: CDR1 MNHEY, CDR2 SVGEGT. CDR3 bases: TGTGCCAGCAGTGCCCAGGGGCGCACCTACGAGCAGTACTTC. Translation: CASSAQGRTYEQYF.

V and J are TRBV10-2 and TRBJ2-3; D is perhaps TRBD2 (7 bases). The length of the CDR3 is 15 residues. V lost 2 bases to trimming and J lost 3 bases, with 12 bases between them. CDR1 WSHSY and CDR2 SAAADI come from the germline V gene. Here the CDR3 reads CASSERRGPTDTQYF. The CDR3, as DNA: TGCGCCAGCAGTGAGAGGCGGGGGCCAACAGATACGCAGTATTTT.

The rearrangement links TRBV2 to TRBJ2-6; D might be TRBD1 (6 bases). Germline assignment: CDR1 SNHLY and CDR2 FYNNEI. Trimming shortened V by 5 bases and J by 2 bases, and 10 bases separated the two germline ends. CDR3 length equals 15 residues. CDR3 region: CASSRNRAGANVLTF. The CDR3 DNA reads TGTGCCAGCAGTCGCAACAGGGCTGGGGCCAACGTCCTGACTTTC.

The chain uses TRBV11-2 and TRBJ2-7, with TRBD2 as a possible D gene (5 bases). CDR3 length equals 15 residues. V dropped 0 bases and J dropped 6 bases, with 15 bases sitting between them. Germline-derived CDR1 and CDR2 are SGHAT and FQNNGV. CDR3 in DNA: TGTGCCAGCAGCTTAGATCCGGGGAAAGCCGTCGAGCAGTACTTC. This translates into CASSLDPGKAVEQYF.

This chain joins TRBV5-1 and TRBJ2-2; 7 bases line up with TRBD2. V gave up 1 base and J gave up 2 bases; unmatched junction bases: 8. This CDR3 has 17 residues. Germline assignment: CDR1 SGHRS and CDR2 YFSETQ. CDR3 DNA: TGCGCCAGCAGCTTGACGCCCCCGGGACTAAACACCGGGGAGCTGTTTTTT. It yields the protein CASSLTPPGLNTGELFF.